Listed below are T cell receptor beta chains from one sample, sequenced in a study of cytomegalovirus exposure and HLA in healthy donors. Assay used: immunoSEQ multiplex PCR; TCRdb lists only in-frame clones, some missing. The sample comprises about 300,000 clones, around 86% of which are singletons, and less than 4.5% rests with the top ten. The sequencing sample was made of PBMCs. Every receptor here comes from a man aged 40-49 years in good health and CMV-seropositive. The conserved cysteine and the conserved F or W are not part of the CDR3 here.

length,V,J,CDR3
10,TRBV30,TRBJ2-7,AWRGSSYEQY
12,TRBV9,TRBJ1-5,ASSVAPTAQPQH
16,TRBV23-1,TRBJ1-5,ASSQPRVEGASHQPQH
13,TRBV9,TRBJ2-7,ASSGGLAASYEQY
13,TRBV7-2,TRBJ1-2,ASSAGTGLQGGYT
12,TRBV18,TRBJ2-5,ASSPGTDQETQY
13,TRBV18,TRBJ1-5,ASSSGVRSNQPQH
12,TRBV5-1,TRBJ1-1,ASSLTGESTEAF
13,TRBV27,TRBJ2-7,ASSLSGQGDHEQY
11,TRBV7-2,TRBJ2-3,ATTSGNTDTQY
14,TRBV4-1,TRBJ2-1,ASSQLLSGRAHEQF
12,TRBV28,TRBJ1-2,ASGQGGSNYGYT
18,TRBV19,TRBJ2-1,ASSIVPGTSGRVRNNEQF
13,TRBV30,TRBJ2-7,AWTPPGTGQYEQY
16,TRBV19,TRBJ1-2,ASSDRRKSDRANYGYT
12,TRBV27,TRBJ2-7,ASSFSRDQYEQY
12,TRBV30,TRBJ1-2,AWSVGGGAYGYT
16,TRBV11-3,TRBJ2-3,ASSLGASGRPSTDTQY
13,TRBV10-3,TRBJ2-2,AIPPGLANTGELF
11,TRBV7-9,TRBJ2-1,ASAGGRGNEQF
14,TRBV15,TRBJ1-2,ATSRVRTGLDYGYT
13,TRBV4-3,TRBJ1-2,ASSQGARGYYGYT
11,TRBV25-1,TRBJ1-3,ASSLTGFGTIY
12,TRBV6-6,TRBJ1-2,ASSRVGGNYGYT
15,TRBV28,TRBJ1-1,ASSPREGRDGHTEAF
14,TRBV9,TRBJ2-1,ASSVSGRVIYNEQF
13,TRBV27,TRBJ2-7,ASRPSSGRSYEQY
15,TRBV4-2,TRBJ2-7,ASSQDPPRLADYEQY
11,TRBV19,TRBJ1-5,ATNLAGNQPQH
12,TRBV5-1,TRBJ2-1,ASSLTAVRNEQF
13,TRBV5-1,TRBJ1-1,ASSTAGRVYTEAF
13,TRBV4-2,TRBJ2-7,ASSQALASTYEQY
12,TRBV7-9,TRBJ2-7,ASSFSSQTYEQY
12,TRBV18,TRBJ1-1,ASSPLGTGTEAF
13,TRBV5-6,TRBJ2-2,ASSFLAGVAGELF
12,TRBV6-1,TRBJ1-5,ASSDADSGQPQH
14,TRBV14,TRBJ2-5,ASSHRVAGEWETQY
14,TRBV13,TRBJ2-7,ASSLAGTSLFYEQY
13,TRBV19,TRBJ2-7,ASSIGGYGSYEQY
14,TRBV10-1,TRBJ1-2,ASSEAGRRGNYGYT
12,TRBV10-3,TRBJ2-5,AISEFPSGGTQY
10,TRBV28,TRBJ2-3,ASSLSRDTQY
12,TRBV5-6,TRBJ1-2,ASSPGTGAYGYT
11,TRBV11-3,TRBJ2-1,ASSLDEVDEQF
14,TRBV28,TRBJ1-5,ASSLGPGGVNQPQH
13,TRBV7-9,TRBJ1-1,ASSHHRTANTEAF
13,TRBV7-6,TRBJ2-1,ASSLAAGGEGEQF
13,TRBV5-1,TRBJ1-1,ASSSRAGRDTEAF
13,TRBV30,TRBJ2-1,AWRDDDSSYNEQF
12,TRBV5-4,TRBJ2-7,ASSTPGSSYEQY
12,TRBV11-2,TRBJ2-4,ASSQSDTKNIQY
11,TRBV10-3,TRBJ1-3,AIFSSPGNTIY
13,TRBV7-3,TRBJ2-1,ASSLSGSLNNEQF
11,TRBV19,TRBJ2-1,ASSPGQGHEQF